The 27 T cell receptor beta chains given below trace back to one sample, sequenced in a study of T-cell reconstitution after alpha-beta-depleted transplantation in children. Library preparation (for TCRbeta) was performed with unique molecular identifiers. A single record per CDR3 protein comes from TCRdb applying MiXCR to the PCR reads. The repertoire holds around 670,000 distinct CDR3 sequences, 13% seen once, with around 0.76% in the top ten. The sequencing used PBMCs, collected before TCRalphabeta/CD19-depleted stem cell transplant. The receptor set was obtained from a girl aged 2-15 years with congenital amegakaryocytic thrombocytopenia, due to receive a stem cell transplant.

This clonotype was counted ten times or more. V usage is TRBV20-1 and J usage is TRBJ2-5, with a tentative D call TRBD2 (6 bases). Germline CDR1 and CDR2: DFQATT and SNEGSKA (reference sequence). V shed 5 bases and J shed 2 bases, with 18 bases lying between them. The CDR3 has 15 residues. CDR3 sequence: CSAPRSGPSQETQYF. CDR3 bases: TGCAGTGCTCCAAGGAGCGGGCCCTCACAAGAGACCCAGTACTTC.

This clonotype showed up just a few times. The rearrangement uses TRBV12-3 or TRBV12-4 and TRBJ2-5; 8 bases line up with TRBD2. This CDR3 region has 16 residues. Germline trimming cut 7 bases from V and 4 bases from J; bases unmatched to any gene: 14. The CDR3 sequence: CASTPFGRERGETQYF. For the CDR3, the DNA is TGTGCCAGCACCCCCTTCGGGAGGGAGAGGGGAGAGACCCAGTACTTC.

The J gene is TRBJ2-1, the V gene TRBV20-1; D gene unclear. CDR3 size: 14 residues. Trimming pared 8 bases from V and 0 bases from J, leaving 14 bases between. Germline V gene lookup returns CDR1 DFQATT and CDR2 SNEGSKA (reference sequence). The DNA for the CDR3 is TGCAGTACGGCTTGGGGATCCTCCTACAATGAGCAGTTCTTC. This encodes CSTAWGSSYNEQFF.

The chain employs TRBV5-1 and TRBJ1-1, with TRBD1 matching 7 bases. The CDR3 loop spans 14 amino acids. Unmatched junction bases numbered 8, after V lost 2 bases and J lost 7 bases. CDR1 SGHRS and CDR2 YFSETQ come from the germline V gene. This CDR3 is CASSLSVGTDEAFF. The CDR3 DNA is TGCGCCAGCAGCTTAAGCGTTGGGACAGATGAAGCTTTCTTT.

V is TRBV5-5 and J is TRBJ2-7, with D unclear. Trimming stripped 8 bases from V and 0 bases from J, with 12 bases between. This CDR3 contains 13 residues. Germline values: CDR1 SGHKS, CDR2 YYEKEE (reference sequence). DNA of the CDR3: TGTGCCAGGAGCCCAAGGAGCTCCTACGAGCAGTACTTC. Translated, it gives CARSPRSSYEQYF.

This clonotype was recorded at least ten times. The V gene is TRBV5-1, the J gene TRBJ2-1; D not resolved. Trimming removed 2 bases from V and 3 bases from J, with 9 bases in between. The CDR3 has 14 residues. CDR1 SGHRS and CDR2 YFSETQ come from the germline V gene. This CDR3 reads CASSFGSLYNEQFF. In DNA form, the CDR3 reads TGCGCCAGCAGCTTTGGCAGTCTCTACAATGAGCAGTTCTTC.

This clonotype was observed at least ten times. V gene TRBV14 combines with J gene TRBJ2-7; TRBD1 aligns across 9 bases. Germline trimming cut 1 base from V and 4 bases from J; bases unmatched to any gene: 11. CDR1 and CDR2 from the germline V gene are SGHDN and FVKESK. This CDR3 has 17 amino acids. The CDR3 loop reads CASSQGPRDRVSYEQYF. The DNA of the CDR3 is TGTGCCAGCAGCCAAGGACCGAGGGACAGGGTTTCTTACGAGCAGTACTTC. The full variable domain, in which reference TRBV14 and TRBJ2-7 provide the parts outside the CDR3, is EAGVTQFPSHSVIEKGQTVTLRCDPISGHDNLYWYRRVMGKEIKFLLHFVKESKQDESGMPNNRFLAERTGGTYSTLKVQPAELEDSGVYFCASSQGPRDRVSYEQYFGPGTRLTVT.

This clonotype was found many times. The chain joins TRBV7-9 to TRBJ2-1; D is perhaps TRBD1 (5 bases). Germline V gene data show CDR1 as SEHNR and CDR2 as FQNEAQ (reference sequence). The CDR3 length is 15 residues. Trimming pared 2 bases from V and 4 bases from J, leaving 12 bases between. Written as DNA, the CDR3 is TGTGCCAGCAGCTTAACGGTGGGGCAGTACAATGAGCAGTTCTTC. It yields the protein CASSLTVGQYNEQFF. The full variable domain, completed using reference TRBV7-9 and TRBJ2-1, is DTGVSQNPRHKITKRGQNVTFRCDPISEHNRLYWYRQTLGQGPEFLTYFQNEAQLEKSRLLSDRFSAERPKGSFSTLEIQRTEQGDSAMYLCASSLTVGQYNEQFFGPGTRLTVL.

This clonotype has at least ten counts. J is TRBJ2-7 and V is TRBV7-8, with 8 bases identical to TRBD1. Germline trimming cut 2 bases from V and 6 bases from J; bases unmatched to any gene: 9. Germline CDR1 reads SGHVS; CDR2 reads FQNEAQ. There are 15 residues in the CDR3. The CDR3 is CASSLFVRQGSEQYF. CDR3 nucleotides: TGTGCCAGCAGCTTATTTGTTAGACAGGGGAGCGAGCAGTACTTC.

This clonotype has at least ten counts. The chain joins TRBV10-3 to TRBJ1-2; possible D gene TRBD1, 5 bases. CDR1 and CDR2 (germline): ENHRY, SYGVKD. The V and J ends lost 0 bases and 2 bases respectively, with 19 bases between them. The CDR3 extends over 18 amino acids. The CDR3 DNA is TGTGCCATCAGTGAGTCGCTAGGTATAGCGGACACGAACTATGGCTACACCTTC. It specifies CAISESLGIADTNYGYTF.

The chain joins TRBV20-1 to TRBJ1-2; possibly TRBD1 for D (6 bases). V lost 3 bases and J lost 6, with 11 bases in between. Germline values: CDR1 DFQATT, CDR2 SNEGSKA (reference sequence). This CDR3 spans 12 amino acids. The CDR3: CSASRRGNGYTF. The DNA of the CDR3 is TGCAGTGCTAGTCGCAGGGGAAATGGCTACACCTTC.

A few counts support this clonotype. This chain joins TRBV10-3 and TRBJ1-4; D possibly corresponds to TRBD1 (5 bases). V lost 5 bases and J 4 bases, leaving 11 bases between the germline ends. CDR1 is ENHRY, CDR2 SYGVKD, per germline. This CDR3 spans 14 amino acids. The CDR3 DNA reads TGTGCCATCAGTCGGGACGGAATTAATGAAAAACTGTTTTTT. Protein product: CAISRDGINEKLFF.

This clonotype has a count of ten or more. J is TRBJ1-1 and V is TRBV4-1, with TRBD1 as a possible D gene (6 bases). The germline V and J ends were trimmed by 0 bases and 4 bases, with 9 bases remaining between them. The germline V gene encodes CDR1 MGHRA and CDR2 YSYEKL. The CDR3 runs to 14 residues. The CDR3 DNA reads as TGCGCCAGCAGCCAAGACGTAGGGGGCACTGAAGCTTTCTTT. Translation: CASSQDVGGTEAFF.

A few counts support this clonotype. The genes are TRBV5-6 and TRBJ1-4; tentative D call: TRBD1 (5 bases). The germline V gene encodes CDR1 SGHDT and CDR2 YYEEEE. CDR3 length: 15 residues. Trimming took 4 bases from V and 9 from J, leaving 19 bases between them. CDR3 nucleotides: TGTGCCAGCAGCCCCATGTCGTCCGGGACGCAAAAACTGTTTTTT. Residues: CASSPMSSGTQKLFF. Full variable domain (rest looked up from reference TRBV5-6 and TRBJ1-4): DAGVTQSPTHLIKTRGQQVTLRCSPKSGHDTVSWYQQALGQGPQFIFQYYEEEERQRGNFPDRFSGHQFPNYSSELNVNALLLGDSALYLCASSPMSSGTQKLFFGSGTQLSVL.

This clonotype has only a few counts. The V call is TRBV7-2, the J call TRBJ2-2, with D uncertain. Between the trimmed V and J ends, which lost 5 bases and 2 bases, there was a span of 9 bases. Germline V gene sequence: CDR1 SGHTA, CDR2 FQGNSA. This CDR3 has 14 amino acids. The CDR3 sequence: CASSAPFNTGELFF. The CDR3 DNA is TGTGCCAGCAGCGCCCCATTTAACACCGGGGAGCTGTTTTTT.

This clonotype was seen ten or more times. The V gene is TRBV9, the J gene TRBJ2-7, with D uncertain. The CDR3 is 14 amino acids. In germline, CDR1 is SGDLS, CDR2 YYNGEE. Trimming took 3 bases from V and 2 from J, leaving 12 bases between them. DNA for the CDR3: TGTGCCAGCAGCGAGGATTCTCTGACCTACGAGCAGTACTTC. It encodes CASSEDSLTYEQYF.

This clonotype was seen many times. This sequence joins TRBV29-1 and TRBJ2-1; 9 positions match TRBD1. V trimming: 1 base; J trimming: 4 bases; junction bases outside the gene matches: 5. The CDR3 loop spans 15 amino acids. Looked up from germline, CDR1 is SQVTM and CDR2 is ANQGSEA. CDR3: CSVEAGDREYNEQFF. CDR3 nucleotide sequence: TGCAGCGTTGAAGCGGGGGACAGGGAATACAATGAGCAGTTCTTC.

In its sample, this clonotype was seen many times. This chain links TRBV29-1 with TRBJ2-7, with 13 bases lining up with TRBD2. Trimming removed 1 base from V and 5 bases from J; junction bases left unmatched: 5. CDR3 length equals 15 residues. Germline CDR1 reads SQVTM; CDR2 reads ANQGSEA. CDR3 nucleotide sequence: TGCAGCGTTGAAGGATTAGGACTAGCGGGAGACGAGCAGTACTTC. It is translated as CSVEGLGLAGDEQYF.

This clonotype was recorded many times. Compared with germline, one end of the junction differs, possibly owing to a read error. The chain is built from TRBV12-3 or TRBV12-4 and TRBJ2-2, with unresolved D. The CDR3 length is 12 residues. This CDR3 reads CASSFGPGELFF. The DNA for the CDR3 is TGCGCCAGCAGCTTCGGACCCGGGGAGCTGTTTTTT.

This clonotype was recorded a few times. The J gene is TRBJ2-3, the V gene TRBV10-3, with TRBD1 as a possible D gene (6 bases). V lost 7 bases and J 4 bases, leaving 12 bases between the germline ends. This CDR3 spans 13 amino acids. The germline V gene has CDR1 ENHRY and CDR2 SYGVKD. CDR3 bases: TGTGCCATCACCACAGGGAGTGCAGATACGCAGTATTTT. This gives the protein CAITTGSADTQYF.

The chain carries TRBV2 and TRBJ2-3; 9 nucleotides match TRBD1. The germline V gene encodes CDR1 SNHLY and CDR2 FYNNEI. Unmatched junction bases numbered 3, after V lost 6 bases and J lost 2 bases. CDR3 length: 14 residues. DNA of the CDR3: TGTGCCAGCAGAGGACAGGGGACCACAGATACGCAGTATTTT. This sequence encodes CASRGQGTTDTQYF.

CDR3 sequence reads: CASSQGTERYEQYF. The CDR3 nucleotides are TGCGCCAGCAGCCAAGGGACAGAACGTTACGAGCAGTACTTC. The chain employs TRBV4-1 and TRBJ2-7, with D possibly matching TRBD1 (6 bases). The CDR3 contains 14 residues. Germline CDR1 and CDR2: MGHRA and YSYEKL. V dropped 1 base and J dropped 4 bases, with 11 bases sitting between them.

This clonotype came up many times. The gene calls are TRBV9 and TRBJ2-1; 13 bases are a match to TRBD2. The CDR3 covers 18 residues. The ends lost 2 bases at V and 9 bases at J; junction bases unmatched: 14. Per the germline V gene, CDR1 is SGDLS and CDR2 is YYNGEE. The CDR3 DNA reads TGTGCCAGCAGCGTTCGACTAGCGGGAGGACCTTTAGTTTCTGAGCAGTTCTTC. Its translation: CASSVRLAGGPLVSEQFF.

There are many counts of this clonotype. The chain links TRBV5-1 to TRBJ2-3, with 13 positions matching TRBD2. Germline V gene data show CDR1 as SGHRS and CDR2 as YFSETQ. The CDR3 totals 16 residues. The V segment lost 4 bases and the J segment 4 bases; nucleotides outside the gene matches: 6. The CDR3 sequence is CASSVGLAGEADTQYF. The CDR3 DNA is TGCGCCAGCAGCGTAGGACTAGCGGGAGAAGCAGATACGCAGTATTTT.

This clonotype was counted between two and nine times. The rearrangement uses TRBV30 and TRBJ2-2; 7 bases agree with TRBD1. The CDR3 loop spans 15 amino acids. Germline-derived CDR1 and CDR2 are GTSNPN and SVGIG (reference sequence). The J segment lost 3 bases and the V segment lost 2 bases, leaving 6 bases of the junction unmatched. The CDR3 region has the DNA TGTGCCTGGAGTATGACAGGGTCGGACACCGGGGAGCTGTTTTTT. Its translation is CAWSMTGSDTGELFF.

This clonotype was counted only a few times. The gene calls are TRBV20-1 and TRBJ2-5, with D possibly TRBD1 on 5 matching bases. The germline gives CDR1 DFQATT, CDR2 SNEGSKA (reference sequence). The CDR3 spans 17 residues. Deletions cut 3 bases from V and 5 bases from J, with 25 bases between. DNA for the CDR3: TGCAGTGCTAGCGATGGGGCAGGATGGGGATTTGAGGAGACCCAGTACTTC. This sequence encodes CSASDGAGWGFEETQYF.

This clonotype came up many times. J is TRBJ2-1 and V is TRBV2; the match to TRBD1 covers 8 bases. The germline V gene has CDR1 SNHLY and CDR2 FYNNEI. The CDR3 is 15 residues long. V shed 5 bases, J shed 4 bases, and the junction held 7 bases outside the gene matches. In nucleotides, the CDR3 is TGTGCCAGCAGTCCCAGGGGGCAAGGGTACAATGAGCAGTTCTTC. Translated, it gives CASSPRGQGYNEQFF.